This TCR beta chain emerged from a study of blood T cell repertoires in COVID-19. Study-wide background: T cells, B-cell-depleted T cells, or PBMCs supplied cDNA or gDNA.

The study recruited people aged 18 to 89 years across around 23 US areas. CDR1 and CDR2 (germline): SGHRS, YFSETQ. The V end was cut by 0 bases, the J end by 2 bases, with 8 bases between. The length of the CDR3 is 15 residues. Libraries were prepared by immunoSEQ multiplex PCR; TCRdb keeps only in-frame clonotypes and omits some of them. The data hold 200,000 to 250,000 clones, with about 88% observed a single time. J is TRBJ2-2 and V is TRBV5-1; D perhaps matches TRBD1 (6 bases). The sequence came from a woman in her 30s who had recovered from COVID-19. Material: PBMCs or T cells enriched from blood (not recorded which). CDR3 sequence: CASSLDRANTGELFF. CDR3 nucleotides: TGCGCCAGCAGCTTGGACAGGGCAAACACCGGGGAGCTGTTTTTT. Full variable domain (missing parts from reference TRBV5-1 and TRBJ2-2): KAGVTQTPRYLIKTRGQQVTLSCSPISGHRSVSWYQQTPGQGLQFLFEYFSETQRNKGNFPGRFSGRQFSNSRSEMNVSTLELGDSALYLCASSLDRANTGELFFGEGSRLTVL.